These 30 T cell receptor beta chains originate from one sample sequenced in a study of identical twins. TCRdb used MiXCR to reprocess the 5' RACE reads, holding one entry per CDR3 protein. The sample has some 1,600,000 distinct CDR3 sequences; around a third are singletons. The sample taken for sequencing was cord blood. Source of these receptors: a newborn girl in good health.

This clonotype was found once. CDR3 bases: TGTGCCAGCAGCCCAACGGGACATCCGGAAGGGGCCCTCCACTTT. Its translation: CASSPTGHPEGALHF. J is TRBJ1-6 and V is TRBV21-1; TRBD1 was called by the table and not checked on the DNA. TRBV21-1 is termed a pseudogene. This CDR3 is 15 amino acids long.

This CDR3 is CASSPTTDEKLFF. In DNA form, the CDR3 reads TGTGCCAGCTCACCGACGACGGATGAAAAACTGTTTTTT. This chain uses TRBV18 with TRBJ1-4; D uncertain. Trimming cost V 3 bases and J 6 bases, with 8 bases left between them. Germline CDR1 reads KGHSH; CDR2 reads LQKENI. The CDR3 extends over 13 amino acids.

DNA for the CDR3: TGCGCCAGCAGCTTGTGGACAGGGAAAACTAATTCACCCCTCCACTTT. This translates into CASSLWTGKTNSPLHF. V usage is TRBV5-1 and J usage is TRBJ1-6; 8 bases align to TRBD1. V shed 1 base and J 6 bases; nucleotides not matched to a gene: 6. Germline CDR1 SGHRS, CDR2 YFSETQ. This CDR3 has 16 amino acids.

The rearrangement links TRBV19 to TRBJ2-2; perhaps TRBD2 as D (6 bases). This CDR3 contains 15 residues. The V gene lost 3 bases and the J gene lost 6 bases, with 14 bases spanning the gap. The V gene's germline CDR1 is LNHDA and CDR2 SQIVND (reference sequence). The CDR3: CASSIGTSKSGELFF. DNA for the CDR3: TGTGCCAGTAGTATTGGTACTAGCAAGTCCGGGGAGCTGTTTTTT.

Remarks on this clonotype: A clone one base away is much larger, so this may be a read error. The chain employs TRBV4-2 and TRBJ1-2; TRBD1 might be the D (6 bases). The CDR3 runs to 17 residues. Germline CDR1 is LGHNA and CDR2 is YNFKEQ. DNA of the CDR3: TGTGCCAGCAGCCAAGATAGGGGGGTGGCGAACGGCTATGGCCACACCTTC. Protein: CASSQDRGVANGYGHTF.

The rearrangement uses TRBV24-1 and TRBJ2-5; 8 bases align to TRBD1. The DNA end is a closer match to TRBJ2-7, so the J assignment may be wrong. This CDR3 spans 13 amino acids. Germline CDR1 and CDR2: KGHDR and SFDVKD. The CDR3 spells CATSARTGSEQYF. CDR3 DNA sequence: TGTGCCACCAGTGCCAGGACAGGGAGCGAGCAGTACTTC.

This clonotype was detected ten times or more. The rearrangement uses TRBV4-1 and TRBJ1-2; D is unclear. V lost 3 bases, J lost 6 bases, and 14 bases lay in between. CDR1 MGHRA and CDR2 YSYEKL come from the germline V gene. The CDR3 has 14 residues. The CDR3 spells CASSHAPLGDGYTF. The CDR3 bases are TGCGCCAGCAGCCATGCCCCGTTAGGAGATGGCTACACCTTC.

This clonotype was seen only a few times. The chain combines TRBV20-1 with TRBJ1-5, with D unclear. Per germline, CDR1 DFQATT and CDR2 SNEGSKA (reference sequence). This CDR3 spans 12 amino acids. Trimming removed 6 bases at V and 5 bases at J, with 11 bases between. The CDR3 spells CSAGAKDQPQHF. The CDR3 DNA reads TGCAGTGCCGGCGCGAAAGATCAGCCCCAGCATTTT.

Comments on this clonotype: A much larger clone differs by one base, so this may be a read error. This sequence joins TRBV28 and TRBJ2-1, with a weak D call TRBD1 (5 bases). Germline V lookup: CDR1 MDHEN, CDR2 SYDVKM. The CDR3 totals 16 residues. This CDR3 is CASTKQVTVIYNERFF. DNA for the CDR3: TGTGCCAGCACCAAACAGGTCACAGTAATATACAATGAGCGGTTCTTC.

This rearrangement joins TRBV7-2 to TRBJ2-2; 11 bases fit TRBD2. Germline lookup yields CDR1 SGHTA and CDR2 FQGNSA. The length of the CDR3 is 16 residues. The ends lost 1 base at V and 4 bases at J; junction bases unmatched: 2. CDR3 sequence (DNA): TGTGCCAGCAGCTTAGTAGGGACTAGCGGCACCGGGGAGCTGTTTTTT. Translated, it gives CASSLVGTSGTGELFF.

This clonotype was recorded a few times. The chain is built from TRBV5-1 and TRBJ1-1; 8 nucleotides agree with TRBD1. Germline values: CDR1 SGHRS, CDR2 YFSETQ. CDR3 length equals 16 residues. V shed 2 bases, J shed 2 bases, and the junction held 8 bases outside the gene matches. This CDR3 is CASSFDPGQVNTEAFF. CDR3 DNA: TGCGCCAGCAGCTTCGATCCGGGACAGGTTAACACTGAAGCTTTCTTT.

This clonotype was seen only once. V and J are TRBV20-1 and TRBJ2-1; 11 bases are a match to TRBD2. CDR3 length equals 16 residues. V gave up 3 bases and J gave up 2 bases; unmatched junction bases: 6. Germline assignment: CDR1 DFQATT and CDR2 SNEGSKA (reference sequence). CDR3 DNA: TGCAGTGCTAGCCTAGCGGGGGGCCTAACCTACAATGAGCAGTTCTTC. As protein: CSASLAGGLTYNEQFF.

The sample holds a few counts of this clonotype. The chain recombines TRBV25-1 with TRBJ2-3; TRBD2 matches at 15 bases. This CDR3 spans 17 amino acids. CDR1 is MGHDK and CDR2 is SYGVNS in the germline V gene. Trimming at V came to 2 bases and at J to 4 bases, leaving 4 bases not matched to a gene. The CDR3 loop reads CASSEGLAGGPPDTQYF. CDR3 nucleotide sequence: TGTGCCAGCAGTGAAGGACTAGCGGGAGGGCCCCCAGATACGCAGTATTTT.

In its sample, this clonotype was seen many times. The chain couples TRBV28 to TRBJ2-1; tentatively, D is TRBD2 (6 bases). V lost 8 bases and J lost 2, with 7 bases in between. This CDR3 comprises 12 residues. Germline CDR1 reads MDHEN; CDR2 reads SYDVKM. CDR3 loop: CASGGTYNEQFF. CDR3 nucleotide sequence: TGTGCCAGCGGGGGGACCTACAATGAGCAGTTCTTC.

The chain carries TRBV4-1 and TRBJ2-3; D is tentatively TRBD1 or TRBD2 (5 bases each). The CDR3 totals 16 residues. CDR1 and CDR2 (germline): MGHRA, YSYEKL. V lost 2 bases to trimming and J lost 0 bases, with 12 bases between them. The CDR3: CASSQSQRTSTDTQYF. CDR3 coding DNA: TGCGCCAGCAGCCAAAGCCAGCGGACAAGCACAGATACGCAGTATTTT.

V and J are TRBV10-1 and TRBJ2-1, with D hard to call. The DNA end favors TRBJ2-7, so the J call may be wrong. The CDR3 is made up of 13 amino acids. Germline CDR1 reads WNHNN; CDR2 reads SYGVQD (reference sequence). The CDR3 spells CASGDGSYNEQYF. The CDR3 DNA reads TGCGCCAGCGGGGATGGGTCCTACAATGAGCAGTACTTC.

The rearrangement joins TRBV2 to TRBJ1-2; D is unclear. Germline values: CDR1 SNHLY, CDR2 FYNNEI. Trimming cost V 7 bases and J 8 bases, with 14 bases left between them. This CDR3 is 12 amino acids long. CDR3 in DNA: TGTGCCAGCACTAGGGAAACCCCCGGCTACACCTTC. This gives the protein CASTRETPGYTF.

The rearrangement joins TRBV20-1 to TRBJ2-2; D gene uncertain. The CDR3 is 10 residues long. Germline V gene sequence: CDR1 DFQATT, CDR2 SNEGSKA (reference sequence). The V end lost 6 bases, the J end lost 6 bases, and 5 bases lay between the germline ends. The CDR3 loop is CSARSGELFF. As DNA, the CDR3 is TGCAGTGCCCGTTCCGGGGAGCTGTTTTTT.

The sample holds many counts of this clonotype. The gene calls are TRBV12-3 or TRBV12-4 and TRBJ2-3; unclear D gene. This CDR3 has 13 amino acids. Trimming removed 5 bases from V and 3 bases from J, with 9 bases in between. CDR3 in DNA: TGTGCCAGCAGTCCAAGACATACAGATACGCAGTATTTT. Its translation: CASSPRHTDTQYF.

The genes are TRBV7-8 and TRBJ2-5; D may be TRBD1 or TRBD2 (6 bases each). The CDR3 is 18 residues long. V shed 4 bases and J shed 2 bases, with 23 bases lying between them. Germline V lookup: CDR1 SGHVS, CDR2 FQNEAQ. CDR3 residues: CASSSPVQRRGHQETQYF. DNA of the CDR3: TGTGCCAGCAGCTCGCCGGTTCAGAGACGGGGGCATCAAGAGACCCAGTACTTC. Full variable domain (outside the CDR3, taken from reference TRBV7-8 and TRBJ2-5): GAGVSQSPRYKVAKRGQDVALRCDPISGHVSLFWYQQALGQGPEFLTYFQNEAQLDKSGLPSDRFFAERPEGSVSTLKIQRTQQEDSAVYLCASSSPVQRRGHQETQYFGPGTRLLVL.

CDR3 nucleotide sequence: TGCGCCAGCAGCCTAACGACAGGGGGGGAAGATGAGCAGTTCTTC. Amino acid sequence: CASSLTTGGEDEQFF. The chain has TRBV5-1 and TRBJ2-1, with 9 nucleotides matching TRBD1. This CDR3 has 15 amino acids. Germline V gives CDR1 SGHRS, CDR2 YFSETQ. The junction had 10 bases not matched to a gene; V was cut back by 4 bases and J by 8 bases. The full variable domain, completed using reference TRBV5-1 and TRBJ2-1, is KAGVTQTPRYLIKTRGQQVTLSCSPISGHRSVSWYQQTPGQGLQFLFEYFSETQRNKGNFPGRFSGRQFSNSRSEMNVSTLELGDSALYLCASSLTTGGEDEQFFGPGTRLTVL.

V usage is TRBV28 and J usage is TRBJ2-1, with 9 bases identical to TRBD2. V was pared by 4 bases and J by 0 bases, with 4 bases of the junction left unmatched. Germline CDR1 is MDHEN and CDR2 is SYDVKM. This CDR3 comprises 16 residues. The CDR3 spells CASSSYSGSSYNEQFF. CDR3 DNA sequence: TGTGCCAGCAGTTCATATAGCGGGAGCTCCTACAATGAGCAGTTCTTC.

V usage is TRBV20-1 and J usage is TRBJ2-1; TRBD2 agrees at 11 bases. This CDR3 comprises 15 residues. CDR1 DFQATT and CDR2 SNEGSKA come from the germline V gene (reference sequence). The V and J ends lost 4 bases and 5 bases, in that order; junction bases with no gene match: 7. This CDR3 is CSATGLAGPNNEQFF. Written as DNA, the CDR3 is TGCAGTGCTACCGGACTAGCGGGTCCCAACAATGAGCAGTTCTTC.

The rearrangement uses TRBV28 and TRBJ2-1, with D possibly being TRBD2 (5 bases). Germline lookup yields CDR1 MDHEN and CDR2 SYDVKM. This CDR3 spans 16 amino acids. V gave up 8 bases and J gave up 6 bases, with 23 bases separating them. The CDR3: CASGLSYGSAGNEQFF. The CDR3 DNA follows: TGTGCCAGCGGCCTCTCTTACGGCTCCGCGGGCAATGAGCAGTTCTTC.

V and J are TRBV5-1 and TRBJ1-2, with a tentative D call TRBD1 (6 bases). The CDR3 has 15 residues. Trimming pared 0 bases from V and 4 bases from J, leaving 13 bases between. CDR1 is SGHRS, CDR2 YFSETQ, per germline. CDR3 nucleotide sequence: TGCGCCAGCAGCTTGGTTCCGGGACACTTCTATGGCTACACCTTC. It translates to CASSLVPGHFYGYTF.

The chain employs TRBV7-9 and TRBJ1-2, with D tentatively TRBD1 (6 bases). Deletions cut 5 bases from V and 5 bases from J, with 12 bases between. The CDR3 is 13 residues long. The germline gives CDR1 SEHNR, CDR2 FQNEAQ (reference sequence). The CDR3 nucleotides are TGTGCCAGCAGCGGACACAGGGAGTATGGCTACACCTTC. Its protein product is CASSGHREYGYTF. Full variable domain (outside the CDR3, taken from reference TRBV7-9 and TRBJ1-2): DTGVSQNPRHKITKRGQNVTFRCDPISEHNRLYWYRQTLGQGPEFLTYFQNEAQLEKSRLLSDRFSAERPKGSFSTLEIQRTEQGDSAMYLCASSGHREYGYTFGSGTRLTVV.

J is TRBJ2-2 and V is TRBV28; possible D gene TRBD2, 6 bases. This CDR3 has 16 residues. The germline V gene encodes CDR1 MDHEN and CDR2 SYDVKM. The V end was cut by 8 bases, the J end by 2 bases, with 18 bases between. The CDR3: CASVRPGEVNTGELFF. CDR3 coding DNA: TGTGCCAGCGTACGCCCGGGAGAGGTAAACACCGGGGAGCTGTTTTTT.

This clonotype has ten or more counts. The rearrangement uses TRBV24-1 and TRBJ2-1; 10 bases line up with TRBD1. The CDR3 length is 16 residues. V shed 0 bases and J 5 bases; nucleotides not matched to a gene: 3. The germline V gene has CDR1 KGHDR and CDR2 SFDVKD. This CDR3 is CATSDLGDRGHNEQFF. For the CDR3, the DNA is TGTGCCACCAGTGATTTGGGGGACAGGGGCCACAATGAGCAGTTCTTC.

This clonotype has only one observation. The chain recombines TRBV7-9 with TRBJ1-1; D remains ambiguous. The germline V and J ends were trimmed by 3 bases and 3 bases, with 8 bases remaining between them. Germline V gene data show CDR1 as SEHNR and CDR2 as FQNEAQ (reference sequence). This CDR3 contains 13 residues. CDR3 sequence: CASSFPSDTEAFF. The CDR3 DNA reads TGTGCCAGCAGCTTCCCCTCAGACACTGAAGCTTTCTTT.

The chain couples TRBV20-1 to TRBJ1-6; no definite D call. CDR3 size: 14 residues. V was pared by 2 bases and J by 5 bases, with 10 bases between. CDR1 and CDR2 from the germline V gene are DFQATT and SNEGSKA (reference sequence). This CDR3 reads CSARTLRDNSPLHF. CDR3 sequence (DNA): TGCAGTGCTAGAACCCTACGAGATAATTCACCCCTCCACTTT.